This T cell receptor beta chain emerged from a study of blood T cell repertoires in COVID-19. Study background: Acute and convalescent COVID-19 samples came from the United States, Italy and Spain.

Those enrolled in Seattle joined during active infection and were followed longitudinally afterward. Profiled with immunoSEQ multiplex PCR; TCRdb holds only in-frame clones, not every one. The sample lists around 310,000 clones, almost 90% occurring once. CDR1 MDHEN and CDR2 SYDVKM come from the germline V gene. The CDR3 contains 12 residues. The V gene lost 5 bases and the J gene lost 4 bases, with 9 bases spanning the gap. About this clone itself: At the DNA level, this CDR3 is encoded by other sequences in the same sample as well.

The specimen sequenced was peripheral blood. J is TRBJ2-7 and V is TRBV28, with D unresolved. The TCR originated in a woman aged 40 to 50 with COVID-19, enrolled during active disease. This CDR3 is CASSLAGYEQYF. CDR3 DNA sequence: TGTGCCAGCAGTCTGGCCGGGTACGAGCAGTACTTC.